A single sample is the source of the 15 T cell receptor beta chains below, sequenced in a study of blood T cell repertoires in COVID-19. The data were produced by immunoSEQ multiplex PCR, yet TCRdb's version contains in-frame clones alone and is incomplete. The table lists around 58,000 clones, approximately 90% of them singletons. The sequenced sample consisted of peripheral blood. The receptors shown here come from an older woman with active or convalescent COVID-19.

V gene TRBV9 combines with J gene TRBJ2-5; D unresolved. The CDR3 totals 13 residues. With 0 bases removed from V and 4 bases from J, the gap between germline ends came to 7 bases. CDR1 and CDR2 from the germline V gene are SGDLS and YYNGEE. CDR3 DNA: TGTGCCAGCAGCGTAGACGGAGTAGAGACCCAGTACTTC. It specifies CASSVDGVETQYF.

This chain links TRBV28 with TRBJ1-1; D gene ambiguous. The CDR3 extends over 11 amino acids. V shed 5 bases and J shed 8 bases, with 9 bases lying between them. Germline V CDR1 and CDR2: MDHEN, SYDVKM. The CDR3 sequence: CASSADSEAFF. DNA for the CDR3: TGTGCCAGCAGTGCAGACTCAGAAGCTTTCTTT.

This chain connects TRBV7-2 to TRBJ2-2, with a possible D match to TRBD2 (6 bases). V was pared by 5 bases and J by 7 bases, with 20 bases between. The germline V gene has CDR1 SGHTA and CDR2 FQGNSA. The CDR3 is made up of 16 amino acids. The CDR3: CASSTMRGGKGGELFF. In DNA form, the CDR3 reads TGTGCCAGCAGCACCATGCGGGGAGGAAAGGGCGGGGAGCTGTTTTTT.

The V gene is TRBV14, the J gene TRBJ1-2; 7 positions match TRBD1. Germline V gives CDR1 SGHDN, CDR2 FVKESK. V shed 0 bases and J 4 bases; nucleotides not matched to a gene: 5. This CDR3 comprises 15 residues. CDR3 sequence (DNA): TGTGCCAGCAGCCAAGATCTCCGGGACAGCTATGGCTACACCTTC. It translates to CASSQDLRDSYGYTF.

The chain has TRBV28 and TRBJ2-1, with D perhaps TRBD2 (6 bases). CDR1 and CDR2 (germline): MDHEN, SYDVKM. The CDR3 consists of 15 residues. The V end was cut by 3 bases, the J end by 0 bases, with 9 bases between. This CDR3 is CASSFSGGSYNEQFF. CDR3 nucleotide sequence: TGTGCCAGCAGTTTTAGCGGCGGCTCCTACAATGAGCAGTTCTTC. Full variable domain (rest looked up from reference TRBV28 and TRBJ2-1): DVKVTQSSRYLVKRTGEKVFLECVQDMDHENMFWYRQDPGLGLRLIYFSYDVKMKEKGDIPEGYSVSREKKERFSLILESASTNQTSMYLCASSFSGGSYNEQFFGPGTRLTVL.

This chain connects TRBV6-5 to TRBJ2-6, with D unresolved. The CDR3 is 13 residues long. Germline V gene lookup returns CDR1 MNHEY and CDR2 SVGAGI. Trimming left V 11 bases short and J 1 base short, with 9 bases between. The CDR3 nucleotides are TGTGCCGTATCCTTTTCTGGGGCCAACGTCCTGACTTTC. This gives the protein CAVSFSGANVLTF.

The V call is TRBV28, the J call TRBJ2-1, with 7 bases fitting TRBD2. CDR1 and CDR2 (germline): MDHEN, SYDVKM. The J segment lost 2 bases and the V segment lost 5 bases, leaving 6 bases of the junction unmatched. CDR3 length: 15 amino acids. This CDR3 is CASSPRLAPYNEQFF. In nucleotides, the CDR3 is TGTGCCAGCAGTCCCAGACTAGCCCCCTACAATGAGCAGTTCTTC.

J is TRBJ2-7 and V is TRBV2; 7 nucleotides line up with TRBD1. Losses at the gene ends were 7 bases for V and 7 bases for J; bases not matched to a gene: 7. There are 12 residues in the CDR3. Germline V gives CDR1 SNHLY, CDR2 FYNNEI. The CDR3 region has the DNA TGTGCCAGCATGACAGGGATACGGGAGCAGTACTTC. As protein: CASMTGIREQYF. Variable domain in full (rest from reference TRBV2 and TRBJ2-7): EPEVTQTPSHQVTQMGQEVILRCVPISNHLYFYWYRQILGQKVEFLVSFYNNEISEKSEIFDDQFSVERPDGSNFTLKIRSTKLEDSAMYFCASMTGIREQYFGPGTRLTVT.

This clone has a handful of counts. The chain couples TRBV5-4 to TRBJ2-7, with 8 nucleotides matching TRBD2. This CDR3 comprises 17 residues. After removal of 3 bases from V and 3 bases from J, the junction contained 14 bases not matched to a gene. Per germline, CDR1 SGHNT and CDR2 YYREEE (reference sequence). CDR3 coding DNA: TGTGCCAGCAGCTATTCAGCCGGGCCCCGGGGGGGCTACGAGCAGTACTTC. Translated, it gives CASSYSAGPRGGYEQYF.

V gene TRBV5-4 combines with J gene TRBJ2-5; tentative D call: TRBD2 (5 bases). Trimming shortened V by 0 bases and J by 5 bases, and 11 bases separated the two germline ends. The CDR3 runs to 14 residues. Germline V CDR1 and CDR2: SGHNT, YYREEE (reference sequence). CDR3 DNA: TGTGCCAGCAGCTTGGCGGGGTCCCGGGAGACCCAGTACTTC. Translating gives CASSLAGSRETQYF.

The V and J genes are TRBV9 and TRBJ2-7; unclear D gene. CDR1 SGDLS and CDR2 YYNGEE come from the germline V gene. CDR3 size: 15 residues. V lost 4 bases and J 4 bases, leaving 18 bases between the germline ends. CDR3: CASSQTVDPYYEQYF. In DNA form, the CDR3 reads TGTGCCAGCAGCCAAACGGTCGATCCGTATTACGAGCAGTACTTC.

The J gene is TRBJ1-6, the V gene TRBV7-2; possibly TRBD1 for D (5 bases). Germline V gene data show CDR1 as SGHTA and CDR2 as FQGNSA. Deletions cut 1 base from V and 10 bases from J, with 14 bases between. This CDR3 has 15 amino acids. This CDR3 is CASSLGWGVGSPLHF. DNA of the CDR3: TGTGCCAGCAGCTTAGGTTGGGGGGTAGGGTCACCCCTCCACTTT.

V and J are TRBV11-2 and TRBJ1-5; D call uncertain. The CDR3 loop spans 16 amino acids. V lost 1 base and J lost 1, with 11 bases in between. Germline V lookup: CDR1 SGHAT, CDR2 FQNNGV. This CDR3 reads CASSLGLRGSNQPQHF. Here the CDR3 DNA reads TGTGCCAGCAGCTTAGGGTTGCGAGGGAGCAATCAGCCCCAGCATTTT.

This sequence joins TRBV28 and TRBJ2-7, with D possibly matching TRBD2 (6 bases). CDR3 length equals 15 residues. Germline V lookup: CDR1 MDHEN, CDR2 SYDVKM. V lost 2 bases, J lost 0 bases, and 11 bases lay in between. The DNA of the CDR3 is TGTGCCAGCAGTTTAGGGGGGTCGAGCTCCTACGAGCAGTACTTC. Its translation: CASSLGGSSSYEQYF.

The chain has TRBV5-4 and TRBJ1-1, with 8 bases matching TRBD1. Germline V gene data show CDR1 as SGHNT and CDR2 as YYREEE (reference sequence). V dropped 2 bases and J dropped 1; count of bases not matched to a gene: 4. This CDR3 comprises 15 residues. The CDR3 DNA sequence: TGTGCCAGCAGCTTACAGGGGGGATGGAACACTGAAGCTTTCTTT. It codes for CASSLQGGWNTEAFF.